This T cell receptor beta chain was sequenced for a study of cytomegalovirus exposure and HLA in healthy donors. Donors in the study were healthy people who gave bone marrow. Remarks on this clone: Its antigen is undetermined.

Regarding the study as a whole: Reports showed the classifier diagnosing cytomegalovirus status with high specificity and sensitivity. According to the study, approximately 150 TCR beta chains were cytomegalovirus-associated.

The PCR had 60 Vbeta and 13 Jbeta primers. Using immunoSEQ multiplex PCR, the repertoire was profiled, and TCRdb retains in-frame clones only, with some absent. The sample yields 65,000 or so clones, roughly 80% seen once. Sequences were obtained from PBMCs. This receptor was taken from a girl aged 10 to 17 in good health and CMV-seropositive.

The CDR3 region is CASTGGLAGLDTQYF. CDR3 DNA sequence: TGTGCCAGCACCGGGGGACTAGCGGGTTTAGATACGCAGTATTTT. The chain has TRBV28 and TRBJ2-3, with 12 bases lining up with TRBD2. The CDR3 sequence is 15 residues long. Germline V lookup: CDR1 MDHEN, CDR2 SYDVKM. V lost 7 bases and J lost 5; bases outside the gene matches: 7.